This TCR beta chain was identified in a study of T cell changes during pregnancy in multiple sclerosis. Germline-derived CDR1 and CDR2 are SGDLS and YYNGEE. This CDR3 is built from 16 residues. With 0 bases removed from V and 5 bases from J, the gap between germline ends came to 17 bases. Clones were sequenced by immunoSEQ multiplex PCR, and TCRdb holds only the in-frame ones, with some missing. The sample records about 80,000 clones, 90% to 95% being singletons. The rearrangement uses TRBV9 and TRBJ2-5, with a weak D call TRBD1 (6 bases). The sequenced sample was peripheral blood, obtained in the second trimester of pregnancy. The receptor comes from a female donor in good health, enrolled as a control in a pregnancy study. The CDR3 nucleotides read TGTGCCAGCAGCGTAGCTCCGGCGACAGGCCAGGAGACCCAGTACTTC. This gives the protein CASSVAPATGQETQYF.